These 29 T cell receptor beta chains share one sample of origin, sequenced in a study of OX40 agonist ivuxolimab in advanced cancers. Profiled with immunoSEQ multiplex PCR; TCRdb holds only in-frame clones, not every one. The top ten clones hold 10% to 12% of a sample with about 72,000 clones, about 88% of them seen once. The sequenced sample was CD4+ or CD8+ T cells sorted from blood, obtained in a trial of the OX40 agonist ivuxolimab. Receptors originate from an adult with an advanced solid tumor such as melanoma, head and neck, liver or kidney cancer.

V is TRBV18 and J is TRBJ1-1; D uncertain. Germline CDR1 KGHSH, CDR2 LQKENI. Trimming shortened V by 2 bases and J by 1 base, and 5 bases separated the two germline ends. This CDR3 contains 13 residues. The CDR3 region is CASSPMGNTEAFF. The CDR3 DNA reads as TGTGCCAGCTCACCAATGGGGAACACTGAAGCTTTCTTT.

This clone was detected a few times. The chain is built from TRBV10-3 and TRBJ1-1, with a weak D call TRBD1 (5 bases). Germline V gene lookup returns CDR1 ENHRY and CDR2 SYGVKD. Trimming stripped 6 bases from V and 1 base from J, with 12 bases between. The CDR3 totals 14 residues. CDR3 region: CAIRNRDGNTEAFF. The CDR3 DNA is TGTGCCATCAGGAACCGGGACGGGAACACTGAAGCTTTCTTT.

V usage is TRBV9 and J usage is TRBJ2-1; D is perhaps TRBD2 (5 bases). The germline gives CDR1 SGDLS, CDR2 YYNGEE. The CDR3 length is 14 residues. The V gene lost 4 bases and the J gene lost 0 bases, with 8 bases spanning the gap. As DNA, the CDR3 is TGTGCCAGCAGCAGCGGTACCTCCTACAATGAGCAGTTCTTC. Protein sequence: CASSSGTSYNEQFF.

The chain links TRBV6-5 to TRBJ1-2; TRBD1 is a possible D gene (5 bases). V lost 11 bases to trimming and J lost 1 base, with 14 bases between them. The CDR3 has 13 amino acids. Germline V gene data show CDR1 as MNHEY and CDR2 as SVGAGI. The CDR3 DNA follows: TGTGCCGCACAGGCAGGCTTTAACTATGGCTACACCTTC. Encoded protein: CAAQAGFNYGYTF.

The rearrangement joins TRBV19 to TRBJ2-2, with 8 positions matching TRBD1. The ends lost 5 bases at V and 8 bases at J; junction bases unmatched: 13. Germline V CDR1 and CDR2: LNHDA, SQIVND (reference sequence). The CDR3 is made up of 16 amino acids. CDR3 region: CASSVRSGTGGGELFF. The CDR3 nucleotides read TGTGCCAGTAGTGTGCGCTCGGGGACAGGCGGGGGGGAGCTGTTTTTT.

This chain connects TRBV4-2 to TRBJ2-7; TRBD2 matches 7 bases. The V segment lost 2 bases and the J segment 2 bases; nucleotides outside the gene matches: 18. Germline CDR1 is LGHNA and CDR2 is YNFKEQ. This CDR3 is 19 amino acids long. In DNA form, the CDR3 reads TGTGCCAGCAGCCAACTAGTTTGGGGCTCTTGGCGGGAGACCTACGAGCAGTACTTC. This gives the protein CASSQLVWGSWRETYEQYF.

The CDR3 reads CASSYRRGHGYTF. CDR3 sequence (DNA): TGTGCCAGCAGCTACCGACGGGGCCATGGCTACACCTTC. The chain recombines TRBV6-6 with TRBJ1-2, with a tentative D call TRBD1 (5 bases). This CDR3 contains 13 residues. Deletions cut 6 bases from V and 6 bases from J, with 14 bases between. Germline loops: CDR1 MNHNY, CDR2 SVGAGI (reference sequence).

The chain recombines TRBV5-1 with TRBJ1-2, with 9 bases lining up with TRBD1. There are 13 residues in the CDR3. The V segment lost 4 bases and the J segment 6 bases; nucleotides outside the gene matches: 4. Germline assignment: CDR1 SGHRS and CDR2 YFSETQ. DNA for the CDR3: TGCGCCAGCAGCGGGGGACAGGGTGATGGCTACACCTTC. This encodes CASSGGQGDGYTF.

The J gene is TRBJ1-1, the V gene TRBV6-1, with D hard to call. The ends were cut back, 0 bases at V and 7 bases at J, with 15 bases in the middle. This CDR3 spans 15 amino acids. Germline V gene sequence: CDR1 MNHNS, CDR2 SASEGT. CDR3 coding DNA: TGTGCCAGCAGTGAAGCAAGAGGGTCGGTTGGTGAAGCTTTCTTT. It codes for CASSEARGSVGEAFF.

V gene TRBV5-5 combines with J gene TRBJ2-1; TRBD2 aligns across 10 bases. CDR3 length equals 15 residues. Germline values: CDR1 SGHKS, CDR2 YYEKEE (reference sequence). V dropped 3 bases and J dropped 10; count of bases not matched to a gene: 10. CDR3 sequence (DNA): TGTGCCAGCAGCTCCGCCCTTCTAGCGGGAGTCGAGCAGTTCTTC. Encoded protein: CASSSALLAGVEQFF.

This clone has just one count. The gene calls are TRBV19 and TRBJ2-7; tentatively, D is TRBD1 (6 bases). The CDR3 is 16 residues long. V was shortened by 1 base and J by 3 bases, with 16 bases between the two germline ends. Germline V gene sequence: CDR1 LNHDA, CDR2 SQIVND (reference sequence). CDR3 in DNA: TGTGCCAGTAGTATAGGGTCCCCAGGGGAGAGCTACGAGCAGTACTTC. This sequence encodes CASSIGSPGESYEQYF.

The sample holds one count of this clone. CDR3 sequence: CASSRGQATNEKLFF. The DNA for the CDR3 is TGTGCCAGCAGCCGCGGGCAGGCAACTAATGAAAAACTGTTTTTT. The rearrangement uses TRBV4-2 and TRBJ1-4; no clear D. The CDR3 spans 15 residues. V was pared by 4 bases and J by 0 bases, with 9 bases between. Germline V gene sequence: CDR1 LGHNA, CDR2 YNFKEQ.

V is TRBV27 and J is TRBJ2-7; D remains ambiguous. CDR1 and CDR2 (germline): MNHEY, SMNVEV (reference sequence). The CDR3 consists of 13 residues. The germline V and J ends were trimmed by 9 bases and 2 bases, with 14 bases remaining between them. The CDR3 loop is CASSTSETYEQYF. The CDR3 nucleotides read TGTGCCAGTTCTACCTCAGAGACCTACGAGCAGTACTTC.

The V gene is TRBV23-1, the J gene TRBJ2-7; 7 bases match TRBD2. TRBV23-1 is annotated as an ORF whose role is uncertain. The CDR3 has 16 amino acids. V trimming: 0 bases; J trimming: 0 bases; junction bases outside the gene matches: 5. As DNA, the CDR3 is TGCGCCAGCAGTCAATCGTTGAGCGGGGCCTCCTACGAGCAGTACTTC. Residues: CASSQSLSGASYEQYF.

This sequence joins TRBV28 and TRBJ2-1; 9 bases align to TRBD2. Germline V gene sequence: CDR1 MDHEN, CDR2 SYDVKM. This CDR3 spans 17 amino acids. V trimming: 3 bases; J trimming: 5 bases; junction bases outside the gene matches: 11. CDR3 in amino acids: CASSFAGTSFTNNEQFF. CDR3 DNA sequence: TGTGCCAGCAGTTTCGCCGGGACTAGCTTTACCAACAATGAGCAGTTCTTC.

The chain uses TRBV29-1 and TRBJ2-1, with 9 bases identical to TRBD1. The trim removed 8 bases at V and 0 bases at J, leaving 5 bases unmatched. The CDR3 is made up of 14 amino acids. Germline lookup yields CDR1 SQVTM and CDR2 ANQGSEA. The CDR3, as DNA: TGCAGCCCTGGACAGGGGAGCTCCTACAATGAGCAGTTCTTC. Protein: CSPGQGSSYNEQFF.

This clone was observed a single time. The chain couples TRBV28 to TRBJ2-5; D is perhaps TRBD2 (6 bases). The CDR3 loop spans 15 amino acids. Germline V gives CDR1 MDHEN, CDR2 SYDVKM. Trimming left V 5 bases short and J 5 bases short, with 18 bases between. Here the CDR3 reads CASSPSRGGRETQYF. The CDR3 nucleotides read TGTGCCAGCAGTCCCAGTCGCGGAGGGAGGGAGACCCAGTACTTC. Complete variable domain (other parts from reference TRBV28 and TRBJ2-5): DVKVTQSSRYLVKRTGEKVFLECVQDMDHENMFWYRQDPGLGLRLIYFSYDVKMKEKGDIPEGYSVSREKKERFSLILESASTNQTSMYLCASSPSRGGRETQYFGPGTRLLVL.

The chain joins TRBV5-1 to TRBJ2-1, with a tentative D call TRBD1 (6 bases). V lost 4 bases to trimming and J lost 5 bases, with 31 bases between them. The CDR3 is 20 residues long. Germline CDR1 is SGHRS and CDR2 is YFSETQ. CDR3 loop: CASSRPGTPGPLGSDNEQFF. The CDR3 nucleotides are TGCGCCAGCAGCCGCCCCGGGACACCGGGGCCACTGGGTTCGGACAATGAGCAGTTCTTC.

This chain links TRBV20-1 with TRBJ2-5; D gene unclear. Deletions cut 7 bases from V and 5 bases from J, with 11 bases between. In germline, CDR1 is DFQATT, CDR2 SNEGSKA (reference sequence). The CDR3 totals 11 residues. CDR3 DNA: TGCAGTGTTGTTAATGGGGAGACCCAGTACTTC. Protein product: CSVVNGETQYF.

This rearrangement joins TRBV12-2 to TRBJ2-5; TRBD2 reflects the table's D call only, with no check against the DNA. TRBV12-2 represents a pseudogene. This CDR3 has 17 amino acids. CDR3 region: CASRLVFGLAAQETQYF. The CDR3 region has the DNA TGTGCAAGTCGCTTAGTTTTCGGCCTAGCGGCCCAAGAGACCCAGTACTTC.

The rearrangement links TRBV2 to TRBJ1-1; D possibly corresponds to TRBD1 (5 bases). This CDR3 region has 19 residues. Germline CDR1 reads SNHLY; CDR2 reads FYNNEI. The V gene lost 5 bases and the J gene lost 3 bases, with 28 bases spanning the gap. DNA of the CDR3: TGTGCCAGCAGTCCCCACCCCTGGGGGGAGCCTCGAGGGTACACTGAAGCTTTCTTT. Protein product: CASSPHPWGEPRGYTEAFF.

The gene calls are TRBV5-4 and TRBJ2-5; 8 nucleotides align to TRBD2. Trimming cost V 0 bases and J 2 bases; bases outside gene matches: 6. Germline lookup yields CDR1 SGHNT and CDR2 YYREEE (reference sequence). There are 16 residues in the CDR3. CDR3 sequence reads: CASSLEGVAGQETQYF. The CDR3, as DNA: TGTGCCAGCAGCTTGGAAGGGGTAGCGGGACAAGAGACCCAGTACTTC.

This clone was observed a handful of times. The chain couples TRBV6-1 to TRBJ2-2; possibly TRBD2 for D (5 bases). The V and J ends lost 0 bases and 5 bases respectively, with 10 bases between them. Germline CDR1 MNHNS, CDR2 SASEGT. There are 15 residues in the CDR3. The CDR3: CASSEAGRRTGELFF. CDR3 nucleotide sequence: TGTGCCAGCAGTGAAGCTGGAAGGAGGACCGGGGAGCTGTTTTTT.

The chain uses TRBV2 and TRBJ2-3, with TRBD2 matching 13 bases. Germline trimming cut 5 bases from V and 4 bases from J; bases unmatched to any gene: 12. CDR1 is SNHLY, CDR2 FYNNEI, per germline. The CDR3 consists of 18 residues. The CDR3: CASSPPLAGGPVADTQYF. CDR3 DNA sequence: TGTGCCAGCAGTCCCCCACTAGCGGGAGGGCCCGTGGCAGATACGCAGTATTTT.

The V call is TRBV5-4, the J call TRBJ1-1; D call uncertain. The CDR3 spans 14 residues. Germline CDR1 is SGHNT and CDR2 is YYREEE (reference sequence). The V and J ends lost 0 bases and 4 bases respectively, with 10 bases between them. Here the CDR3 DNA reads TGTGCCAGCAGCTTGGAGGGAACGGGCACTGAAGCTTTCTTT. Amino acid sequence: CASSLEGTGTEAFF.

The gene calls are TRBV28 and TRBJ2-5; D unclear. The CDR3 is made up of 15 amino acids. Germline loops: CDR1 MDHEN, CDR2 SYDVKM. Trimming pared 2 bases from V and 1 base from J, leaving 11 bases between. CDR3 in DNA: TGTGCCAGCAGTTTAGGTTGGGGAACCCAAGAGACCCAGTACTTC. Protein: CASSLGWGTQETQYF. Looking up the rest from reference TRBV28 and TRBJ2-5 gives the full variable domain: DVKVTQSSRYLVKRTGEKVFLECVQDMDHENMFWYRQDPGLGLRLIYFSYDVKMKEKGDIPEGYSVSREKKERFSLILESASTNQTSMYLCASSLGWGTQETQYFGPGTRLLVL.

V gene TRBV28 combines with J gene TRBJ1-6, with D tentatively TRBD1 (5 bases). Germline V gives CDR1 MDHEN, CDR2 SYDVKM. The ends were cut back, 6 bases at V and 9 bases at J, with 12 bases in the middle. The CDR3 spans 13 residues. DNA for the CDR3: TGTGCCAGCAGGTTGTTCGGGACTTCACCCCTCCACTTT. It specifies CASRLFGTSPLHF. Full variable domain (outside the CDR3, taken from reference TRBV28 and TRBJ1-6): DVKVTQSSRYLVKRTGEKVFLECVQDMDHENMFWYRQDPGLGLRLIYFSYDVKMKEKGDIPEGYSVSREKKERFSLILESASTNQTSMYLCASRLFGTSPLHFGNGTRLTVT.

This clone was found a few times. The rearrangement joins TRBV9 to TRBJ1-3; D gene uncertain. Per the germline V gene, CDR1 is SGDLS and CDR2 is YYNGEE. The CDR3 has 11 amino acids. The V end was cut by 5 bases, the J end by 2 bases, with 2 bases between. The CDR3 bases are TGTGCCAGCAGTACTGGAAACACCATATATTTT. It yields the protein CASSTGNTIYF.

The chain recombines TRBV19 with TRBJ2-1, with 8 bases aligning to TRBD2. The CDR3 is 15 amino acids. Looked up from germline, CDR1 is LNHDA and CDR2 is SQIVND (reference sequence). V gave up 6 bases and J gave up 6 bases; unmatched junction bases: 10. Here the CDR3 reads CASRPGTSLRNEQFF. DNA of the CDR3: TGTGCCAGTAGGCCCGGGACTAGTCTACGCAATGAGCAGTTCTTC.